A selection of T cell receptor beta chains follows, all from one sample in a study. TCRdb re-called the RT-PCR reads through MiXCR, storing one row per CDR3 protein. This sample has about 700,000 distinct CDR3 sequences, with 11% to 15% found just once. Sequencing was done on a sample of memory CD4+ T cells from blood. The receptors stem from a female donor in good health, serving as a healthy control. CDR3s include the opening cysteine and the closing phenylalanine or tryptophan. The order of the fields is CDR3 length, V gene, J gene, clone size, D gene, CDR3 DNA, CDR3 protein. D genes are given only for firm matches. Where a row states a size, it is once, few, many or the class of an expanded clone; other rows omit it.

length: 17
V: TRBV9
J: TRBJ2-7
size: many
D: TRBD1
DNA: TGTGCCAGCAGCCTCCTGGGGGTGGGGACAGGTCCCCACGAGCAGTACTTC
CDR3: CASSLLGVGTGPHEQYF

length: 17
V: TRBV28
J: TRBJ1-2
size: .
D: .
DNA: TGTGCCAGCAGTTTCCCCCACGGAGAGGCCACCCCCTATGGCTACACCTTC
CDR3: CASSFPHGEATPYGYTF

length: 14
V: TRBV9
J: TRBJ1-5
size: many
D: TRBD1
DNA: TGTGCCAGCAGCGCCGATGACAGGGGGCAGCCCCAGCATTTT
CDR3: CASSADDRGQPQHF

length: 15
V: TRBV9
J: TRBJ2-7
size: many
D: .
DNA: TGTGCCAGCAGCCTCCTGGGTGGGGACCGAGGCGAGCAGTACTTC
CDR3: CASSLLGGDRGEQYF

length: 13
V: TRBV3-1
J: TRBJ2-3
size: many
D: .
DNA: TGTGCCAGCAGTCAGGAACGCACAGATACGCAGTATTTT
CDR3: CASSQERTDTQYF

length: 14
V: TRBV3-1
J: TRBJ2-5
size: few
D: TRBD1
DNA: TGTGCCAGCAGCCAAAACAGGGGGCCGGAGACCCAGTACTTC
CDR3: CASSQNRGPETQYF

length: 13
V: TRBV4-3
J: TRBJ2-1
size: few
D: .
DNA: TGCGCCAGCAGCCCCAACTCAATTGGGGAGCAGTTCTTC
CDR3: CASSPNSIGEQFF

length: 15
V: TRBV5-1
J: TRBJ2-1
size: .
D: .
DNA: TGCGCCAGCAGCTTATCCGGCATTAGGTACAATGAGCAGTTCTTC
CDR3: CASSLSGIRYNEQFF

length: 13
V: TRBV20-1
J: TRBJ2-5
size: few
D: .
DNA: TGCAGTGCTAGTGTTGGGACCTTAGAGACCCAGTACTTC
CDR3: CSASVGTLETQYF

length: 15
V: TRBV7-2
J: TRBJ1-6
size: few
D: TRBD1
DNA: TGTGCCAGCAGCCCACAGGGGTCCTATAATTCACCCCTCCACTTT
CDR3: CASSPQGSYNSPLHF

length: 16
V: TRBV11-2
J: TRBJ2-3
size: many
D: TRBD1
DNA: TGTGCCAGCAGCCAGATGACAGGGGTTAGCACAGATACGCAGTATTTT
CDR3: CASSQMTGVSTDTQYF

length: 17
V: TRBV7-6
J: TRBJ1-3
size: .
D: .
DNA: TGTGCCAGCAGCCCCCGCCGGAGTGAAGAGTCTGGAAACACCATATATTTT
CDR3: CASSPRRSEESGNTIYF

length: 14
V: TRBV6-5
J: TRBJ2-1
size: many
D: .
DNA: TGTGCCAGCAGTTCCCCAGGGGAGGGCAATGAGCAGTTCTTC
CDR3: CASSSPGEGNEQFF

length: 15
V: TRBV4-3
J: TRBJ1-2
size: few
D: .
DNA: TGCGCCAGCAGCCTAAGACAGGTCCAGGCCCGCAGCTACACCTTC
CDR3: CASSLRQVQARSYTF

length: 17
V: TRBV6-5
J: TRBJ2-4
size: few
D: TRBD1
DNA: TGTGCCAGCAGTCCTCGCGCCGGGACAGGGGAGAAAAACATTCAGTACTTC
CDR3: CASSPRAGTGEKNIQYF

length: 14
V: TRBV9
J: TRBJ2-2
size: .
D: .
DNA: TGTGCCAGCGGACGGGAGTACTCCACCGGGGAGCTGTTTTTT
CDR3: CASGREYSTGELFF

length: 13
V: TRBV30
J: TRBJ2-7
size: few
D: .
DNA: TGTGCCTGGAGTTTTCGGGGACCCTACGAGCAGTACTTC
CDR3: CAWSFRGPYEQYF